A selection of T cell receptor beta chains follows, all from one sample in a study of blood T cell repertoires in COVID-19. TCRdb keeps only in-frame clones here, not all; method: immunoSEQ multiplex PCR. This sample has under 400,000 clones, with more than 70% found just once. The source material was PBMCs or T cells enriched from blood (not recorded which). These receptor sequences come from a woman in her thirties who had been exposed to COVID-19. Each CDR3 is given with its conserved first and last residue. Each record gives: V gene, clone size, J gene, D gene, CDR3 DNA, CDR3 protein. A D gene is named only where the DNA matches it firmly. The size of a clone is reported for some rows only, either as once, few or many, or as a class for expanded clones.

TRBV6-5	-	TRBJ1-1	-	TGTGCCAGCAGTTACTCGATGGCCGCTGAAGCTTTCTTT	CASSYSMAAEAFF
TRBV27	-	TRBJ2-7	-	TGTGCCAGCAGTTCCTTGGTCGGCAGGTCCTACGAGCAGTACTTC	CASSSLVGRSYEQYF
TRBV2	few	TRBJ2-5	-	TGTGCCAGCAGTCGACGGGAGACGGAGACCCAGTACTTC	CASSRRETETQYF
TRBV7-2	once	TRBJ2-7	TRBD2	TGTGCCAGCAGCTTACTGACTAGCGGGAGATACGAGCAGTACTTC	CASSLLTSGRYEQYF
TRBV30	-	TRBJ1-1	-	TGTGCCTGGAGCGGGAACAGTTTTACTGAAGCTTTCTTT	CAWSGNSFTEAFF
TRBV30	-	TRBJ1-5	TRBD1	TGTGCCTGGAGCGACAGGGAATATCAGCCCCAGCATTTT	CAWSDREYQPQHF
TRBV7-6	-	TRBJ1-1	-	TGTGCCAGCACCTTACAGGTGAACACTGAAGCTTTCTTT	CASTLQVNTEAFF
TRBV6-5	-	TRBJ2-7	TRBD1	TGTGCCAGCACCCCGACAGGGAGCTCCTACGAGCAGTACTTC	CASTPTGSSYEQYF
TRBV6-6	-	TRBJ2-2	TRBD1	TGTGCCAGCAGGAACGGGACAGGTGTTACACGAAGGGAGCTGTTTTTT	CASRNGTGVTRRELFF
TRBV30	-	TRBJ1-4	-	TGTGCCCTTTCCGGGTCCTTGAATGAAAAACTGTTTTTT	CALSGSLNEKLFF
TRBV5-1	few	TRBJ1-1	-	TGCGCCAGCAGCTTAGGAGGAAGGAACACTGAAGCTTTCTTT	CASSLGGRNTEAFF
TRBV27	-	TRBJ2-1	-	TGTGCCAGCACCCTGGGACACCCCTCCTACAATGAGCAGTTCTTC	CASTLGHPSYNEQFF
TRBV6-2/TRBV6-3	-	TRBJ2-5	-	TGTGCCAGCAGTATCTCAGGAGGGGAGACCCAGTACTTC	CASSISGGETQYF
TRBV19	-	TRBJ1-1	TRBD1	TGTGCCAGTACGGACAGGGGGCAGCCCACTGAAGCTTTCTTT	CASTDRGQPTEAFF
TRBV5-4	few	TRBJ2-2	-	TGTGCCAGCAGCTTGGGACAGGTCCACACCGGGGAGCTGTTTTTT	CASSLGQVHTGELFF
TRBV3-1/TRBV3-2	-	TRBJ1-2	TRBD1	TGTGCCAGCAGCCAAGGGACAGGGAGCGATGGCTACACCTTC	CASSQGTGSDGYTF
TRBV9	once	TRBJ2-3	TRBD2	TGTGCCAGCAGCGTAGAGGGCGGGAGACGTACAGATACGCAGTATTTT	CASSVEGGRRTDTQYF
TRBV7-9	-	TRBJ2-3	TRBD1	TGTGCCAGCAGCCGACAGGGAAGCACAGATACGCAGTATTTT	CASSRQGSTDTQYF
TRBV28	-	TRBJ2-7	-	TGTGCCAGCGCGAAAGATACAGTTTCCTACGAGCAGTACTTC	CASAKDTVSYEQYF
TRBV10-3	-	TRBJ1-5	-	TGTGCCATCAGTCAGGGTAAGGGTCAGCCCCAGCATTTT	CAISQGKGQPQHF
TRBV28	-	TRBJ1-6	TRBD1	TGTGCCAGCAGTACGACAGGGAGGTCACCCCTCCACTTT	CASSTTGRSPLHF
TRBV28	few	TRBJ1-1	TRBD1	TGTGCCAGCAGACCCAACCTAGGACAGGGGGGGAACACTGAAGCTTTCTTT	CASRPNLGQGGNTEAFF
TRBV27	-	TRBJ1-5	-	TGTGCCAGCACCCCATGGGGGGGGCATCAGCCCCAGCATTTT	CASTPWGGHQPQHF
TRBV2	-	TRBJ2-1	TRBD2	TGTGCCAGCAGTGAACCCCTCAAGGCGGGAGGATCCTACAATGAGCAGTTCTTC	CASSEPLKAGGSYNEQFF
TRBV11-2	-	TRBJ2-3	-	TGTGCCAGCAGCTTTTCTGCGACAGATACGCAGTATTTT	CASSFSATDTQYF
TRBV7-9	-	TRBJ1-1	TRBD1	TGTGCCAGCAGCCTAGACAGGGTGCAGAACACTGAAGCTTTCTTT	CASSLDRVQNTEAFF
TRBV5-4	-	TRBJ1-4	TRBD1	TGTGCCAGCAGCCGGGGACAGGTCGGTGAAAAACTGTTTTTT	CASSRGQVGEKLFF
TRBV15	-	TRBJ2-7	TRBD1	TGTGCCACCAGCAGGACAGGGGGCTACGAGCAGTACTTC	CATSRTGGYEQYF
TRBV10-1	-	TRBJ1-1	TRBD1	TGCGCCAGCAGTGAAGCCGGGACAGGCGTGAACACTGAAGCTTTCTTT	CASSEAGTGVNTEAFF
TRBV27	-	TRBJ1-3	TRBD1	TGTGCCAGCAGTTTGGGACAGGGTACTGGAAACACCATATATTTT	CASSLGQGTGNTIYF
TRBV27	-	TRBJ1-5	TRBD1	TGTGCCAGCAGTCGGGTTAGGACAGGGGGTCAGCCCCAGCATTTT	CASSRVRTGGQPQHF
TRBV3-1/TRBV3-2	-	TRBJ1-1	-	TGTGCCAGCAGCCGGGCGGGTGGGGCTGAAGCTTTCTTT	CASSRAGGAEAFF
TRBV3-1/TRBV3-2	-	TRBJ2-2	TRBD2	TGTGCCAGCAGCCCTTGGGGGACTAGCGGGAGGAACACCGGGGAGCTGTTTTTT	CASSPWGTSGRNTGELFF
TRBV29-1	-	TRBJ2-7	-	TGCAGCTCCCGGTCTTTGAGCGACGAGCAGTACTTC	CSSRSLSDEQYF
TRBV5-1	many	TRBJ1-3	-	TGCGCCAGCAGCTTGGAAGGGGGTGGTGGAAACACCATATATTTT	CASSLEGGGGNTIYF
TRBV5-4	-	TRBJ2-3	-	TGTGCCAGCAGCTTGGGGCGGGGGCGAAGCGGGGGCACAGATACGCAGTATTTT	CASSLGRGRSGGTDTQYF
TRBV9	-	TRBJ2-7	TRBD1	TGTGCCAGCACAACCGGGACAGAAATTTACGAGCAGTACTTC	CASTTGTEIYEQYF
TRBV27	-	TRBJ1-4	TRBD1	TGTGCCAGCAGTTTATCCCAGTGGACAGGGAGCGGTGAAAAACTGTTTTTT	CASSLSQWTGSGEKLFF
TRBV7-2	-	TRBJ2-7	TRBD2	TGTGCCAGCAGCTTAGCGCTCTCAGCGGGAGTCCCTCACGAGCAGTACTTC	CASSLALSAGVPHEQYF
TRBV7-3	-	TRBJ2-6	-	TGTGCCAGCAGCTTTCAGGGGTCTGGGGCCAACGTCCTGACTTTC	CASSFQGSGANVLTF
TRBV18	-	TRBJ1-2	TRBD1	TGTGCCAGCTCACTCTCGGGACAGGGAGACTATGGCTACACCTTC	CASSLSGQGDYGYTF
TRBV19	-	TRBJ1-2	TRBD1	TGTGCCAGTAGTACCCGGGACAGGGCGGACTATGGCTACACCTTC	CASSTRDRADYGYTF
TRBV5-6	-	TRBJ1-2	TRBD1	TGTGCCAGCAGCTTCCCCGGACAGGGTATGGGCTATGGCTACACCTTC	CASSFPGQGMGYGYTF